Each of the 25 T cell receptor beta chains below was sequenced from the same sample in a study of prognosis after radiotherapy for stage I lung cancer. The genomic DNA TCR beta CDR3 region underwent two rounds of multiplex PCR. First-round PCR used primers specific to each TRBV and TRBJ gene. TCRdb reprocessed the multiplex PCR reads via MiXCR and lists one record per CDR3 protein. The repertoire consists of 15,000 to 20,000 distinct CDR3 sequences, with over 45% occurring once and the leading ten covering around a third. Sequencing was performed on PBMCs, taken before or after stereotactic body radiation therapy (not recorded which). All receptors come from a donor of 50 years or more with non-small cell lung cancer.

This chain links TRBV30 with TRBJ2-2; TRBD2 might be the D (6 bases). This CDR3 is 17 amino acids long. The V gene's germline CDR1 is GTSNPN and CDR2 SVGIG (reference sequence). The V and J ends lost 3 bases and 3 bases respectively, with 20 bases between them. CDR3 sequence: CAWSLTIAESYTGELFF. CDR3 DNA sequence: TGTGCCTGGAGCCTAACGATAGCGGAGAGCTACACCGGGGAGCTGTTTTTT.

This chain joins TRBV27 and TRBJ1-3; D is uncertain. V was trimmed by 0 bases and J by 0 bases, leaving 3 bases between them. CDR3 length: 14 amino acids. Germline V gene sequence: CDR1 MNHEY, CDR2 SMNVEV (reference sequence). CDR3 residues: CASSLSGSGNTIYF. The CDR3 nucleotides read TGTGCCAGCAGTTTATCAGGCTCTGGAAACACCATATATTTT.

The V call is TRBV24-1, the J call TRBJ1-2; 9 nucleotides agree with TRBD1. The CDR3 is 16 amino acids. Germline values: CDR1 KGHDR, CDR2 SFDVKD. Trimming cost V 3 bases and J 7 bases; bases outside gene matches: 11. This CDR3 is CATSDNSPTGGSGYTF. The CDR3 nucleotides read TGTGCCACCAGTGATAACTCCCCTACAGGGGGCAGTGGCTACACCTTC.

This clonotype was seen many times. This chain links TRBV30 with TRBJ2-5; D remains ambiguous. Germline V lookup: CDR1 GTSNPN, CDR2 SVGIG (reference sequence). V gave up 4 bases and J gave up 5 bases, with 11 bases separating them. This CDR3 spans 12 amino acids. This chain's CDR3 is CAWTSAWETQYF. CDR3 nucleotide sequence: TGTGCCTGGACAAGCGCCTGGGAGACCCAGTACTTC.

Concerning this clonotype itself: A much larger clone lies one base from this, so it may be a read error. The V call is TRBV29-1, the J call TRBJ2-7, with 9 bases matching TRBD2. The CDR3 spans 15 residues. The germline V gene encodes CDR1 SQVTM and CDR2 ANQGSEA. The CDR3: CSVNLPGTSLYDQYF. The CDR3 coding sequence is TGCAGCGTCAACCTGCCTGGGACTAGCCTCTACGATCAGTACTTC.

This clonotype showed up many times. The chain combines TRBV3-1 with TRBJ2-1; TRBD2 matches at 10 bases. Germline assignment: CDR1 LGHDT and CDR2 YNNKEL (reference sequence). V gave up 1 base and J gave up 15 bases; unmatched junction bases: 12. The CDR3 length is 15 residues. CDR3 DNA: TGTGCCAGCAGCCAAGGCTTTTTAGCGGGAGGCTTAGGGTTCTTC. This encodes CASSQGFLAGGLGFF.

V usage is TRBV28 and J usage is TRBJ1-2; TRBD1 might be the D (5 bases). V gave up 4 bases and J gave up 11 bases, with 23 bases separating them. In germline, CDR1 is MDHEN, CDR2 SYDVKM. The CDR3 is 15 residues long. The CDR3 protein is CASSSAGRAGFGYTF. The CDR3 DNA follows: TGTGCCAGCAGTTCCGCGGGGCGGGCGGGCTTTGGTTACACCTTC.

This clonotype turned up a few times. This chain uses TRBV3-1 with TRBJ2-5; D call uncertain. Between the trimmed V and J ends, which lost 3 bases and 2 bases, there was a span of 4 bases. The germline V gene encodes CDR1 LGHDT and CDR2 YNNKEL (reference sequence). The CDR3 consists of 12 residues. DNA for the CDR3: TGTGCCAGCAGCCACCTTCAAGAGACCCAGTACTTC. It codes for CASSHLQETQYF.

This clonotype has ten or more counts. This rearrangement joins TRBV9 to TRBJ2-5; TRBD2 matches 7 bases. The CDR3 length is 15 residues. V lost 3 bases, J lost 5 bases, and 10 bases stayed unmatched. Germline V gene sequence: CDR1 SGDLS, CDR2 YYNGEE. CDR3 sequence reads: CASSEGTTLGETQYF. CDR3 bases: TGTGCCAGCAGCGAGGGGACTACACTCGGGGAGACCCAGTACTTC.

The J gene is TRBJ2-7, the V gene TRBV11-2; D unresolved. Germline loops: CDR1 SGHAT, CDR2 FQNNGV. Trimming stripped 2 bases from V and 3 bases from J, with 11 bases between. The CDR3 contains 14 residues. CDR3 protein: CASSLLLQNYEQYF. For the CDR3, the DNA is TGTGCCAGCAGCTTACTACTACAAAACTACGAGCAGTACTTC.

The chain recombines TRBV11-1 with TRBJ1-2; D is unclear. The V and J ends lost 6 bases and 8 bases respectively, with 10 bases between them. Per germline, CDR1 SGHAT and CDR2 FQDESV (reference sequence). The CDR3 totals 11 residues. As DNA, the CDR3 is TGTGCCAGCAGTTCCCGGTGGGGCTACACCTTC. Protein sequence: CASSSRWGYTF.

Details on this clonotype: This likely traces to a read error, being one base from a far larger clone. The V call is TRBV6-4, the J call TRBJ2-1; D is unresolved. This CDR3 is 13 amino acids long. Trimming removed 4 bases from V and 5 bases from J, with 9 bases in between. Looked up from germline, CDR1 is MRHNA and CDR2 is SNTAGT. The CDR3 is CASSASMDNEQFF. CDR3 bases: TGTGCCAGCAGTGCCTCCATGGACAATGAGCAGTTCTTC.

This clonotype has only a few counts. The chain recombines TRBV30 with TRBJ1-2, with D hard to call. This CDR3 is built from 13 residues. The V and J ends lost 0 bases and 4 bases respectively, with 9 bases between them. Germline lookup yields CDR1 GTSNPN and CDR2 SVGIG (reference sequence). The CDR3 loop is CAWSVQSTYGYTF. DNA for the CDR3: TGTGCCTGGAGTGTACAGTCGACCTATGGCTACACCTTC.

As to this clonotype: A far larger clone differs by one base, so this is likely a read error. The chain recombines TRBV6-2 or TRBV6-3 with TRBJ2-6; 8 bases agree with TRBD2. The CDR3 covers 20 residues. Per germline, CDR1 MNHEY and CDR2 SVGEGT. Unmatched junction bases numbered 16, after V lost 2 bases and J lost 4 bases. The CDR3 here is CASSYAGLVGGNAGANVLTF. The CDR3 nucleotides are TGTGCCAGCAGTTACGCGGGACTAGTGGGAGGGAATGCCGGGGCCAACGTCCTGACTTTC.

This clonotype was recorded many times. CDR3 in amino acids: CATGAGTGELFF. The CDR3 DNA reads as TGTGCCACAGGGGCCGGGACCGGGGAGCTGTTTTTT. The chain has TRBV10-3 and TRBJ2-2, with a weak D call TRBD1 (6 bases). V lost 10 bases to trimming and J lost 5 bases, with 11 bases between them. The CDR3 is made up of 12 amino acids. The V gene's germline CDR1 is ENHRY and CDR2 SYGVKD.

There are many counts of this clonotype. The chain is built from TRBV28 and TRBJ2-5; TRBD1 aligns across 10 bases. The CDR3 covers 15 residues. V trimming: 5 bases; J trimming: 1 base; junction bases outside the gene matches: 4. From germline, CDR1 is MDHEN and CDR2 SYDVKM. As DNA, the CDR3 is TGTGCCAGCAGTGGACAGGGGGGGGCCCAAGAGACCCAGTACTTC. It encodes CASSGQGGAQETQYF.

The chain has TRBV20-1 and TRBJ2-3; D is perhaps TRBD1 or TRBD2 (5 bases each). Germline assignment: CDR1 DFQATT and CDR2 SNEGSKA (reference sequence). The CDR3 runs 15 residues. V shed 1 base and J shed 2 bases, with 13 bases lying between them. The CDR3 spells CSARGWQGATDTQYF. CDR3 nucleotides: TGCAGTGCTAGAGGTTGGCAGGGAGCCACAGATACGCAGTATTTT.

The sample holds many counts of this clonotype. The V gene is TRBV27, the J gene TRBJ1-1, with TRBD1 identical over 10 bases. The ends lost 4 bases at V and 7 bases at J; junction bases unmatched: 9. The germline CDR1 and CDR2 sequences are MNHEY and SMNVEV (reference sequence). This CDR3 has 15 amino acids. The CDR3 here is CASSWPGQGISEAFF. The CDR3 nucleotides read TGTGCCAGCAGTTGGCCGGGACAGGGGATAAGTGAAGCTTTCTTT.

For this clonotype: Only one base separates this from a far larger clonotype, so it likely reflects a read error. The chain uses TRBV6-5 and TRBJ2-1, with 7 bases fitting TRBD2. CDR1 is MNHEY and CDR2 is SVGAGI in the germline V gene. The CDR3 loop spans 17 amino acids. CDR3 coding DNA: TGTGCCACTAGACCCTTTGGGGGGGAGGCCCTCTACAGTGAGCAGTTCTTC. Encoded protein: CATRPFGGEALYSEQFF.

A few counts support this clonotype. This likely reflects a read error, since a far larger clone is one base away. The V and J genes are TRBV6-1 and TRBJ2-6; TRBD1 is a possible D gene (5 bases). This CDR3 is 13 amino acids long. The germline V gene has CDR1 MNHNS and CDR2 SASEGT. CDR3 in amino acids: CATLSSGANFLTF. For the CDR3, the DNA is TGTGCCACCCTGAGCTCTGGGGCCAACTTCCTGACTTTC.

This clonotype was recorded many times. CDR3 amino acids: CASSLEQSVRASEQYF. DNA of the CDR3: TGCGCCAGCAGCTTGGAACAATCGGTCCGGGCGTCCGAGCAGTACTTC. This chain links TRBV5-1 with TRBJ2-7; no firm D call. Per germline, CDR1 SGHRS and CDR2 YFSETQ. V was cut by 0 bases and J by 6 bases, with 19 bases left in between. This CDR3 contains 16 residues.

Comment on this clonotype: Given a far larger clone just one base away, this is likely a sequencing read error. This chain joins TRBV6-4 and TRBJ1-1; 8 positions agree with TRBD1. V shed 6 bases and J 1 base; nucleotides not matched to a gene: 7. Looked up from germline, CDR1 is MRHNA and CDR2 is SNTAGT. This CDR3 has 15 residues. CDR3 nucleotide sequence: TGTGCCAGCAGACCCGGACAGGGAGGGAACACTGAAGCTTTCTTT. Amino acid sequence: CASRPGQGGNTEAFF.

The chain uses TRBV11-1 and TRBJ2-1; D is undetermined. The ends were cut back, 3 bases at V and 6 bases at J, with 9 bases in the middle. Germline V gene lookup returns CDR1 SGHAT and CDR2 FQDESV (reference sequence). The CDR3 extends over 13 amino acids. This CDR3 is CASSFVLPNEQFF. The CDR3 DNA reads as TGTGCCAGCAGCTTCGTCTTGCCCAATGAGCAGTTCTTC.

The gene calls are TRBV19 and TRBJ2-3; D possibly corresponds to TRBD2 (6 bases). This CDR3 is 13 amino acids long. CDR1 LNHDA and CDR2 SQIVND come from the germline V gene (reference sequence). The CDR3 DNA reads as TGTGCTACCCTTGGGCGGGATAGGGATACGCAGTATTTT. It specifies CATLGRDRDTQYF. The full variable domain, in which reference TRBV19 and TRBJ2-3 provide the parts outside the CDR3, is DGGITQSPKYLFRKEGQNVTLSCEQNLNHDAMYWYRQDPGQGLRLIYYSQIVNDFQKGDIAEGYSVSREKKESFPLTVTSAQKNPTAFYLCATLGRDRDTQYFGPGTRLTVL.

The chain couples TRBV28 to TRBJ1-4; 8 nucleotides match TRBD1. Trimming removed 2 bases from V and 2 bases from J; junction bases left unmatched: 1. CDR3 length equals 15 residues. Germline values: CDR1 MDHEN, CDR2 SYDVKM. As DNA, the CDR3 is TGTGCCAGCAGTTTAAGGACAGGGACTAATGAAAAACTGTTTTTT. This translates into CASSLRTGTNEKLFF.